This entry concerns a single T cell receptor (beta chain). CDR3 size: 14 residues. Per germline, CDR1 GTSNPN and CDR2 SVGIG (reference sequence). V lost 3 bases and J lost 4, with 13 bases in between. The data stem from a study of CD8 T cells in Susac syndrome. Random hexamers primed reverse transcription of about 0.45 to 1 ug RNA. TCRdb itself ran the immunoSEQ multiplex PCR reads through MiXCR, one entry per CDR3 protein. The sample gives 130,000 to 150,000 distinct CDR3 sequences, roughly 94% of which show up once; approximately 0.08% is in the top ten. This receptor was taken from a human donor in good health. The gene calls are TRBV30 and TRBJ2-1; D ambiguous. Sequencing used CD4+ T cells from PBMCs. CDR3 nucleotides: TGTGCCTGGAGCCAAGTGGACGGGTACAATGAGCAGTTCTTC. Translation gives CAWSQVDGYNEQFF.